This passage covers 21 T cell receptor beta chains from one sample sequenced in a study of OX40 agonist ivuxolimab in advanced cancers. Libraries were prepared by immunoSEQ multiplex PCR; TCRdb keeps only in-frame clonotypes and omits some of them. The sample consists of about 50,000 clones, 70% to 85% of them appearing once. Sequences were derived from CD4+ or CD8+ T cells sorted from blood, sampled in a trial of the OX40 agonist ivuxolimab. All receptors come from an adult with an advanced solid tumor such as melanoma, head and neck, liver or kidney cancer.

The genes are TRBV15 and TRBJ1-1, with a weak D call TRBD1 (5 bases). The CDR3 totals 16 residues. Trimming took off 3 bases at V and 3 bases at J, with 17 bases between the two ends. Germline assignment: CDR1 LNHNV and CDR2 YYDKDF (reference sequence). CDR3 nucleotide sequence: TGTGCCACCAGCAGGACCCGGGCCCAGGGACACACTGAAGCTTTCTTT. Its protein product is CATSRTRAQGHTEAFF.

The chain combines TRBV18 with TRBJ2-7, with D unresolved. The CDR3 runs 16 residues. Germline CDR1 reads KGHSH; CDR2 reads LQKENI. The V end was cut by 3 bases, the J end by 6 bases, with 21 bases between. The CDR3 region has the DNA TGTGCCAGCTCACCTAGTCACAACTTCCAACGTACCGAGCAGTACTTC. Its protein is CASSPSHNFQRTEQYF.

This chain connects TRBV7-2 to TRBJ2-3; D unresolved. From germline, CDR1 is SGHTA and CDR2 FQGNSA. Between the trimmed V and J ends, which lost 1 base and 3 bases, there was a span of 8 bases. CDR3 length: 14 amino acids. The CDR3 is CASSLGASTDTQYF. The CDR3 coding sequence is TGTGCCAGCAGCTTAGGAGCGTCAACAGATACGCAGTATTTT.

V usage is TRBV6-6 and J usage is TRBJ2-5; 7 positions match TRBD2. The CDR3 is made up of 15 amino acids. The V segment lost 0 bases and the J segment 5 bases; nucleotides outside the gene matches: 6. The germline CDR1 and CDR2 sequences are MNHNY and SVGAGI (reference sequence). CDR3 sequence (DNA): TGTGCCAGCAGTTACTCGGGGGGGGTCTGGGAGACCCAGTACTTC. It translates to CASSYSGGVWETQYF.

Written as DNA, the CDR3 is TGTGCCAGCAGCCCTGCCGTATACAATGAGCAGTTCTTC. It yields the protein CASSPAVYNEQFF. The chain joins TRBV7-3 to TRBJ2-1, with D unclear. The CDR3 has 13 residues. Per germline, CDR1 SGHTA and CDR2 FQGTGA. The ends were cut back, 5 bases at V and 4 bases at J, with 9 bases in the middle. The variable domain in full, with the rest retrieved from reference TRBV7-3 and TRBJ2-1, is GAGVSQTPSNKVTEKGKYVELRCDPISGHTALYWYRQSLGQGPEFLIYFQGTGAADDSGLPNDRFFAVRPEGSVSTLKIQRTERGDSAVYLCASSPAVYNEQFFGPGTRLTVL.

The rearrangement uses TRBV7-2 and TRBJ2-2; no definite D call. The CDR3 extends over 15 amino acids. The V gene lost 2 bases and the J gene lost 0 bases, with 7 bases spanning the gap. Germline V gives CDR1 SGHTA, CDR2 FQGNSA. The DNA for the CDR3 is TGTGCCAGCAGCTTATGGGCCGCGAACACCGGGGAGCTGTTTTTT. Its translation: CASSLWAANTGELFF.

The chain combines TRBV29-1 with TRBJ2-6; possible D gene TRBD1, 5 bases. With 6 bases removed from V and 0 bases from J, the gap between germline ends came to 9 bases. This CDR3 comprises 14 residues. Germline V gene sequence: CDR1 SQVTM, CDR2 ANQGSEA. CDR3 sequence: CSVDSRSGANVLTF. DNA of the CDR3: TGCAGCGTAGACAGTCGCTCTGGGGCCAACGTCCTGACTTTC.

The rearrangement joins TRBV19 to TRBJ2-7; 9 positions match TRBD2. The germline V gene has CDR1 LNHDA and CDR2 SQIVND (reference sequence). This CDR3 spans 14 amino acids. Germline trimming cut 3 bases from V and 4 bases from J; bases unmatched to any gene: 4. The CDR3 protein is CASSILAGPYEQYF. As DNA, the CDR3 is TGTGCCAGTAGTATCCTAGCGGGGCCATACGAGCAGTACTTC.

This clone came up a few times. This chain joins TRBV7-9 and TRBJ2-5; no reliable D call. The CDR3 has 11 amino acids. Deletions cut 8 bases from V and 5 bases from J, with 9 bases between. Per the germline V gene, CDR1 is SEHNR and CDR2 is FQNEAQ (reference sequence). The CDR3 DNA reads TGTGCCAGCCGATATGGGGAGACCCAGTACTTC. Translated, it gives CASRYGETQYF.

In its sample, this clone was seen a few times. The chain carries TRBV6-1 and TRBJ1-4; D not certain. V was clipped by 3 bases and J by 10 bases, with 6 bases between them. Germline V lookup: CDR1 MNHNS, CDR2 SASEGT. The CDR3 covers 11 residues. The CDR3 nucleotides read TGTGCCAGCAGTGAGTGGGTAAAACTGTTTTTT. Translation: CASSEWVKLFF.

The rearrangement uses TRBV5-1 and TRBJ2-7, with D possibly being TRBD1 or TRBD2 (5 bases each). Trimming removed 4 bases at V and 3 bases at J, with 14 bases between. The germline V gene has CDR1 SGHRS and CDR2 YFSETQ. This CDR3 spans 14 amino acids. CDR3 nucleotides: TGCGCCAGCAGCCTGCCGGGACGGATCTACGAGCAGTACTTC. It encodes CASSLPGRIYEQYF.

This clone was observed a single time. The V and J genes are TRBV7-3 and TRBJ1-2; possible D gene TRBD1, 6 bases. Germline V lookup: CDR1 SGHTA, CDR2 FQGTGA. CDR3 size: 19 residues. V shed 5 bases and J shed 4 bases, with 29 bases lying between them. The CDR3 coding sequence is TGTGCCAGCAGCCCATTAGGGCCCGGTCGGGCAGGGGCCTCCTATGGCTACACCTTC. It codes for CASSPLGPGRAGASYGYTF. The full variable domain, rest sourced from reference TRBV7-3 and TRBJ1-2, is GAGVSQTPSNKVTEKGKYVELRCDPISGHTALYWYRQSLGQGPEFLIYFQGTGAADDSGLPNDRFFAVRPEGSVSTLKIQRTERGDSAVYLCASSPLGPGRAGASYGYTFGSGTRLTVV.

The V gene is TRBV23-1, the J gene TRBJ1-5, with no clear D. TRBV23-1 is designated an ORF whose function remains uncertain. V lost 4 bases and J lost 4, with 11 bases in between. The CDR3 totals 14 residues. This chain's CDR3 is CASSRGRRNQPQHF. DNA of the CDR3: TGCGCCAGCAGTCGAGGGCGTCGGAATCAGCCCCAGCATTTT.

This sequence joins TRBV19 and TRBJ2-1; 11 bases map to TRBD2. J gave up 8 bases and V 6 bases, and 12 bases lay outside the gene matches. Germline V CDR1 and CDR2: LNHDA, SQIVND (reference sequence). The CDR3 has 16 residues. The CDR3 DNA sequence: TGTGCCAGTAGACTAGCGGGGGTCTCAGGTAGGCATGAGCAGTTCTTC. Translating it yields CASRLAGVSGRHEQFF.

The chain couples TRBV7-6 to TRBJ2-3; TRBD2 agrees at 16 bases. Germline assignment: CDR1 SGHVS and CDR2 FNYEAQ. Trimming removed 3 bases from V and 0 bases from J; junction bases left unmatched: 9. CDR3 length: 20 residues. The CDR3 region has the DNA TGTGCCAGCAGCTTGTTGCCGGGACTAGCGGGGGGGTCTAGCACAGATACGCAGTATTTT. This codes for CASSLLPGLAGGSSTDTQYF.

Written as DNA, the CDR3 is TGTGCCAGCTACAGCGCTCTGAGGGCCAACGTCCTGACTTTC. This translates into CASYSALRANVLTF. The rearrangement uses TRBV28 and TRBJ2-6; no clear D. The CDR3 contains 14 residues. Looked up from germline, CDR1 is MDHEN and CDR2 is SYDVKM. V lost 8 bases and J 5 bases, leaving 13 bases between the germline ends.

Only a few counts were recorded for this clone. The chain joins TRBV5-5 to TRBJ1-5, with TRBD1 identical over 7 bases. The CDR3 contains 14 residues. From germline, CDR1 is SGHKS and CDR2 YYEKEE (reference sequence). The V gene end was trimmed by 4 bases and the J gene end by 7 bases; junction bases not matched to a gene: 8. CDR3: CASSPQTGPQPQHF. CDR3 DNA sequence: TGTGCCAGCAGCCCCCAGACAGGGCCCCAGCCCCAGCATTTT.

The rearrangement links TRBV21-1 to TRBJ1-4; TRBD1, the table's D call, lacks a check against the DNA. TRBV21-1 is listed as a pseudogene. CDR3 length: 16 residues. In nucleotides, the CDR3 is TGTGCCAGCACCAGCAAAGTCAGCCAGGGGTATGAAAAACTGTTTTTT. As protein: CASTSKVSQGYEKLFF.

This sequence joins TRBV7-9 and TRBJ1-1; TRBD1 agrees at 7 bases. V trimming: 5 bases; J trimming: 1 base; junction bases outside the gene matches: 4. The germline V gene encodes CDR1 SEHNR and CDR2 FQNEAQ (reference sequence). The CDR3 contains 14 residues. This CDR3 reads CASSIGTANTEAFF. CDR3 DNA: TGTGCCAGCAGCATCGGGACAGCGAACACTGAAGCTTTCTTT.

The chain is built from TRBV7-8 and TRBJ2-2; 7 bases map to TRBD2. This CDR3 is built from 14 residues. The V gene end was trimmed by 5 bases and the J gene end by 4 bases; junction bases not matched to a gene: 4. Germline V lookup: CDR1 SGHVS, CDR2 FQNEAQ. The CDR3 region is CASSPGTTTGELFF. For the CDR3, the DNA is TGTGCCAGCAGCCCCGGGACTACCACCGGGGAGCTGTTTTTT. The complete variable domain, with remaining parts taken from reference TRBV7-8 and TRBJ2-2, reads GAGVSQSPRYKVAKRGQDVALRCDPISGHVSLFWYQQALGQGPEFLTYFQNEAQLDKSGLPSDRFFAERPEGSVSTLKIQRTQQEDSAVYLCASSPGTTTGELFFGEGSRLTVL.

The chain recombines TRBV28 with TRBJ1-2; maybe TRBD1 (5 bases). This CDR3 contains 16 residues. V lost 6 bases and J 5 bases, leaving 22 bases between the germline ends. From germline, CDR1 is MDHEN and CDR2 SYDVKM. The CDR3 DNA is TGTGCCAGCAGACCGATACCGGGGGGTTGGGGGTATGGCTACACCTTC. The encoded protein is CASRPIPGGWGYGYTF.